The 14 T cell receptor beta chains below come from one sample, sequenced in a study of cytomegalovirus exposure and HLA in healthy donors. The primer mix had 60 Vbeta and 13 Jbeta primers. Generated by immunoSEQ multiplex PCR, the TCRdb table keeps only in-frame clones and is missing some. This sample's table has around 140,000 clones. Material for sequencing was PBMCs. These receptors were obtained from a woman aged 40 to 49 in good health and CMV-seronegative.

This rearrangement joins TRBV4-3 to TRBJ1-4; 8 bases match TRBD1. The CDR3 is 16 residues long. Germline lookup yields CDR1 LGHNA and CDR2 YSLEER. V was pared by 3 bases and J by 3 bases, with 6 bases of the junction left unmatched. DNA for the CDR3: TGCGCCAGCAGCCATGGGCCAGGGGGCCCTAATGAAAAACTGTTTTTT. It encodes CASSHGPGGPNEKLFF.

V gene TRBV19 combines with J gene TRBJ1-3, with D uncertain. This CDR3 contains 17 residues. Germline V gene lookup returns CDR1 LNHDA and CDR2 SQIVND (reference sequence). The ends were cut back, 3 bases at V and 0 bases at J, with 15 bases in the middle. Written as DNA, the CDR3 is TGTGCCAGTAGTATTCCCTCCGGGTCCCACTCTGGAAACACCATATATTTT. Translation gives CASSIPSGSHSGNTIYF.

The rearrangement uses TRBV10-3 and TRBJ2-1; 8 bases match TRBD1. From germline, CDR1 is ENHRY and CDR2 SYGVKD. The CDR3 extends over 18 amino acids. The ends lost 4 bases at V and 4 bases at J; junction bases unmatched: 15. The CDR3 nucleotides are TGTGCCATCAGTGGGGGACAGGTCATTACGACTCTATACAATGAGCAGTTCTTC. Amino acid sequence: CAISGGQVITTLYNEQFF.

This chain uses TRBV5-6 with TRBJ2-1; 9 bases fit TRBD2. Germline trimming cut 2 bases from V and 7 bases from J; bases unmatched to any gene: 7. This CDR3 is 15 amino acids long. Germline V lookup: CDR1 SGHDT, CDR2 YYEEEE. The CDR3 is CASSFRLADINEQFF. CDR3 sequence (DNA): TGTGCCAGCAGCTTTAGACTAGCGGATATTAATGAGCAGTTCTTC. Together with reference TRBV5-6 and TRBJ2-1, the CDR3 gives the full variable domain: DAGVTQSPTHLIKTRGQQVTLRCSPKSGHDTVSWYQQALGQGPQFIFQYYEEEERQRGNFPDRFSGHQFPNYSSELNVNALLLGDSALYLCASSFRLADINEQFFGPGTRLTVL.

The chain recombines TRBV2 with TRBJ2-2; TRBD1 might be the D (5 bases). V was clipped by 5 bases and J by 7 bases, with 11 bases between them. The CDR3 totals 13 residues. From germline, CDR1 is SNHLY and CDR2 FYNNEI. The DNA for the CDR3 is TGTGCCAGCAGTAACCAGGGTCACGGGGAGCTGTTTTTT. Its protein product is CASSNQGHGELFF.

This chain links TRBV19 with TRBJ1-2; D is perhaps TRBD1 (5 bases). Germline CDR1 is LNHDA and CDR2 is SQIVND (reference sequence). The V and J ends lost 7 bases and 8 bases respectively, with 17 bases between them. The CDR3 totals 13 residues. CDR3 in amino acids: CASNPAGPGGYTF. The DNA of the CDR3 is TGTGCCAGTAACCCAGCGGGACCGGGAGGCTACACCTTC.

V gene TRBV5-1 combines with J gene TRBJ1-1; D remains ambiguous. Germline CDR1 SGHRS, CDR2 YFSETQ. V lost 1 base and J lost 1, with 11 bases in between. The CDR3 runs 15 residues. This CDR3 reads CASSLPSGRNTEAFF. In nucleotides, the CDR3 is TGCGCCAGCAGCTTGCCTTCAGGAAGGAACACTGAAGCTTTCTTT.

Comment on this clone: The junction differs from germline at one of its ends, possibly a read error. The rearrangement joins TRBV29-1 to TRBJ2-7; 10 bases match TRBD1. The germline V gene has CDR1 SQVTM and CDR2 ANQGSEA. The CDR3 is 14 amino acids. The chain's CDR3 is CSAETGTGVYEQYF. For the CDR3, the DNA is TGCAGCGCTGAAACCGGGACAGGGGTCTACGAGCAGTACTTC.

CDR3 sequence (DNA): TGTGCCAGTACCTCCTTCGGGGACATTCGATATGGCTACACCTTC. Protein sequence: CASTSFGDIRYGYTF. This rearrangement joins TRBV19 to TRBJ1-2; possible D gene TRBD1, 6 bases. Deletions cut 7 bases from V and 5 bases from J, with 20 bases between. Germline V gene lookup returns CDR1 LNHDA and CDR2 SQIVND (reference sequence). This CDR3 has 15 residues. Complete variable domain (other parts from reference TRBV19 and TRBJ1-2): DGGITQSPKYLFRKEGQNVTLSCEQNLNHDAMYWYRQDPGQGLRLIYYSQIVNDFQKGDIAEGYSVSREKKESFPLTVTSAQKNPTAFYLCASTSFGDIRYGYTFGSGTRLTVV.

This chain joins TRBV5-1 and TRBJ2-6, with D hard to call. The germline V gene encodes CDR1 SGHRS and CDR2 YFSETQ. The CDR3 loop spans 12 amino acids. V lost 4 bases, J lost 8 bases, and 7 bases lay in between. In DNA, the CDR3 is TGCGCCAGCAGCCTAGAGACCAACGTCCTGACTTTC. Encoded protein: CASSLETNVLTF.

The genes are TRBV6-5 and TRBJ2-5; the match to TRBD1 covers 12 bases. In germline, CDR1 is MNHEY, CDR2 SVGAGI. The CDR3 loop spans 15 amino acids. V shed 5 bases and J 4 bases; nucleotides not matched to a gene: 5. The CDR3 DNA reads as TGTGCCAGCAGTACCGGGGACAGGGGGCTAGAGACCCAGTACTTC. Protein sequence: CASSTGDRGLETQYF.

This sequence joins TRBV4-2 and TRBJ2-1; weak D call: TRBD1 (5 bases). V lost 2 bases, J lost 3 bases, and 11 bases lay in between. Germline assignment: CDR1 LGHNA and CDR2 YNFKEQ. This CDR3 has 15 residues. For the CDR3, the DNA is TGTGCCAGCAGCCAAAGGGGCGGCCGCTACAATGAGCAGTTCTTC. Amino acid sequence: CASSQRGGRYNEQFF.

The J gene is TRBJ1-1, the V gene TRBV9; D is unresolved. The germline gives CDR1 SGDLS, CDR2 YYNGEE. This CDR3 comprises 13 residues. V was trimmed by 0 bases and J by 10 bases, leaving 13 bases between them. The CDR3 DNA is TGTGCCAGCAGCGTAGAGGGCGGAGCGGGAGCTTTCTTT. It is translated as CASSVEGGAGAFF. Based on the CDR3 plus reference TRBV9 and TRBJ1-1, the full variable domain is DSGVTQTPKHLITATGQRVTLRCSPRSGDLSVYWYQQSLDQGLQFLIQYYNGEERAKGNILERFSAQQFPDLHSELNLSSLELGDSALYFCASSVEGGAGAFFGQGTRLTVV.

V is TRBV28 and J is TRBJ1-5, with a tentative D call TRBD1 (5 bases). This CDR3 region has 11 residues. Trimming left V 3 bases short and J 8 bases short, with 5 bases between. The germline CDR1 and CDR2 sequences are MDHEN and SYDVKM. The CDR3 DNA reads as TGTGCCAGCAGTTTCAGGGAGCCCCAGCATTTT. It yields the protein CASSFREPQHF.